Listed below are T cell receptor beta chains from one sample, sequenced in a study of blood T cell repertoires in COVID-19. TCRdb keeps only in-frame clones here, not all; method: immunoSEQ multiplex PCR. Of hundreds of thousands of clones in the sample, 70% to 90% are singletons; the top ten hold roughly 1.6%. The sample was PBMCs or T cells enriched from blood (not recorded which). The receptors originated from a woman aged 50 to 60 who had recovered from COVID-19. Each CDR3 is given with its conserved first and last residue. The D gene is left open where the match is weak. Clone size appears in some rows only: once, few, many, or a class for an expanded clone.

V gene	D gene	clone size	J gene	CDR3 length	CDR3 DNA	CDR3 protein
TRBV30	TRBD2	.	TRBJ2-1	15	TGTGCCTGCTATTTTACTAGCGGGAAATGGAATGAGCAGTTCTTC	CACYFTSGKWNEQFF
TRBV6-2/TRBV6-3	TRBD1	.	TRBJ2-3	16	TGTGCCAGCAGTTACTCAATAGGGGGCCGCACAGATACGCAGTATTTT	CASSYSIGGRTDTQYF
TRBV5-1	TRBD1	.	TRBJ1-6	16	TGCGCCAGCAGCTTGACTGGGGACAGGAATAATTCACCCCTCCACTTT	CASSLTGDRNNSPLHF
TRBV14	.	once	TRBJ1-1	15	TGTGCCAGCAGCCGATCACTGTGGGGGCTTGATGAAGCTTTCTTT	CASSRSLWGLDEAFF
TRBV4-1	.	.	TRBJ2-1	15	TGCGCCAGCAGCCTCGTCGGGGGTGGCTACAATGAGCAGTTCTTC	CASSLVGGGYNEQFF
TRBV7-3	.	.	TRBJ2-7	15	TGTGCCAGCAGCTTAGCCAGGGAAAACTCCTACGAGCAGTACTTC	CASSLARENSYEQYF
TRBV18	.	.	TRBJ2-1	16	TGTGCCAGCTCACCTCGGAGCGCAAGCTCCTACAATGAGCAGTTCTTC	CASSPRSASSYNEQFF
TRBV25-1	TRBD1	.	TRBJ2-7	17	TGTGCCAGCAGTGGGGAACTAGGAACAGGGGACTCCTACGAGCAGTACTTC	CASSGELGTGDSYEQYF
TRBV6-5	.	.	TRBJ1-1	13	TGTGCCAGCAGGATAGAAATTCGTGGGCAAGCTTTCTTT	CASRIEIRGQAFF
TRBV11-3	TRBD2	.	TRBJ2-1	14	TGTGCCAGCAGCGACGGGACTAGCAGCGGTGAGCAGTTCTTC	CASSDGTSSGEQFF
TRBV19	.	.	TRBJ2-7	15	TGTGCCAGTAGTATAGGACAGGCCTTCACCTACGAGCAGTACTTC	CASSIGQAFTYEQYF
TRBV7-3	TRBD1	.	TRBJ1-5	13	TGTGCCAGCAGCTTAAACAGGGGTCAGCCCCAGCATTTT	CASSLNRGQPQHF
TRBV7-6	TRBD1	.	TRBJ1-4	13	TGTGCCAGCAGCTACCGGGACAGGGAAAAACTGTTTTTT	CASSYRDREKLFF
TRBV3-1/TRBV3-2	TRBD1	.	TRBJ1-4	14	TGTGCCAGCAGCGACAGGGGGCGGAGTGAAAAACTGTTTTTT	CASSDRGRSEKLFF
TRBV2	TRBD1	.	TRBJ2-3	14	TGTGCCAGCAGTCTGGACAGGGGCACAGATACGCAGTATTTT	CASSLDRGTDTQYF
TRBV18	.	.	TRBJ1-6	16	TGTGCCAGCTCACCATCCCGACCGGAAGGGGGGGGACCCCTCCACTTT	CASSPSRPEGGGPLHF
TRBV5-1	TRBD1	.	TRBJ2-5	14	TGCGCCAGCAGCTCACAGGGGGATCAAGAGACCCAGTACTTC	CASSSQGDQETQYF
TRBV5-1	.	.	TRBJ1-2	14	TGCGCCAGCAGGAGGACAACAGATGACTATGGCTACACCTTC	CASRRTTDDYGYTF
TRBV9	.	.	TRBJ2-3	13	TGTGCCAGCAGTTTGGGCGGGGAAGATACGCAGTATTTT	CASSLGGEDTQYF
TRBV11-3	TRBD1	.	TRBJ2-1	13	TGTGCCAGCAGCCTGGGACAGGGCAATGAGCAGTTCTTC	CASSLGQGNEQFF
TRBV18	TRBD1	.	TRBJ2-1	15	TGTGCCAGCTCACCACAACGGACAGGGGGTAATGAGCAGTTCTTC	CASSPQRTGGNEQFF
TRBV5-1	.	.	TRBJ2-5	14	TGCGCCAGCAGCGGATGGGCCGATAAAGAGACCCAGTACTTC	CASSGWADKETQYF
TRBV5-1	.	.	TRBJ1-2	14	TGCGCCAGCAGCTTGGAAGCGGGGAACTATGGCTACACCTTC	CASSLEAGNYGYTF
TRBV10-3	TRBD1	.	TRBJ1-1	15	TGTGCCATCAGTGATAGGACAGGGCGGGTGACTGAAGCTTTCTTT	CAISDRTGRVTEAFF
TRBV28	TRBD1	.	TRBJ1-2	15	TGTGCCAGCAGTTTCGAGGACAGGGACGTCTATGGCTACACCTTC	CASSFEDRDVYGYTF
TRBV11-3	TRBD2	.	TRBJ2-1	16	TGTGCCAGCAGCCCCCGGACTAGCGGGCCCTACAATGAGCAGTTCTTC	CASSPRTSGPYNEQFF
TRBV24-1	TRBD2	.	TRBJ2-3	17	TGTGCCACCAGTGACCGCGGACTAGCGGGGTCCACAGATACGCAGTATTTT	CATSDRGLAGSTDTQYF
TRBV4-1	.	.	TRBJ2-7	15	TGCGCCAGCAGCCAAGTGATGCCTACGATCTACGAGCAGTACTTC	CASSQVMPTIYEQYF
TRBV24-1	.	.	TRBJ2-3	12	TGTGCCACCTCCGATGGAGCAGATACGCAGTATTTT	CATSDGADTQYF
TRBV9	TRBD1	.	TRBJ2-5	13	TGTGCCAGCAGCGGAGGGACAGGAGAGACCCAGTACTTC	CASSGGTGETQYF
TRBV5-6	.	few	TRBJ1-5	13	TGTGCCAGCAGCTTGGGGACAAATCAGCCCCAGCATTTT	CASSLGTNQPQHF
TRBV29-1	TRBD1	.	TRBJ2-2	12	TGCAGCGTATCGACAGGGACCTGGGAGCTGTTTTTT	CSVSTGTWELFF
TRBV3-1/TRBV3-2	.	.	TRBJ1-2	11	TGTGCCAGCAGCCCGAGTCGTGGCTACACCTTC	CASSPSRGYTF
TRBV12-5	.	.	TRBJ2-2	14	TGTGCTAGTGCCAGGACAGCAAACACCGGGGAGCTGTTTTTT	CASARTANTGELFF
TRBV2	.	.	TRBJ2-3	15	TGTGCCAGCAGCCCGGACTACCGCCCCACAGATACGCAGTATTTT	CASSPDYRPTDTQYF
TRBV7-3	.	.	TRBJ2-1	13	TGTGCCAGCAGCTTAATAATGAGTGAGATGAAGTTCTTC	CASSLIMSEMKFF
TRBV18	TRBD1	.	TRBJ1-3	14	TGTGCCAGCTCGCTACAGGGGGCTGGAAACACCATATATTTT	CASSLQGAGNTIYF
TRBV10-3	TRBD2	.	TRBJ2-1	14	TGTGCCATCAGTGCGGGACTAGCGGTTCGGGAGCAGTTCTTC	CAISAGLAVREQFF
TRBV30	.	.	TRBJ2-7	15	TGTGCCTGGAGCAAGGCGGACAAGAGGACCGCCGAGCAGTACTTC	CAWSKADKRTAEQYF
TRBV7-3	TRBD1	.	TRBJ2-3	13	TGTGCCAGCAGCGGACAGGGGGCAGATACGCAGTATTTT	CASSGQGADTQYF
TRBV19	.	.	TRBJ1-2	14	TGTGCCAGTAGTATAGTAGGGGGTATGGTTGGCTACACCTTC	CASSIVGGMVGYTF
TRBV5-5	.	.	TRBJ2-7	15	TGTGCCAGCAGCGCCTCCCCCGGGATATCCTACGAGCAGTACTTC	CASSASPGISYEQYF
TRBV11-2	TRBD2	.	TRBJ2-2	15	TGTGCCAGCAGCCCACTAGCGGTGAACACCGGGGAGCTGTTTTTT	CASSPLAVNTGELFF
TRBV30	.	.	TRBJ1-6	14	TGTGCCTGGAGAAAGGCGATAGAGGGTTCACCCCTCCACTTT	CAWRKAIEGSPLHF
TRBV9	.	.	TRBJ2-6	15	TGTGCCAGCAGCGTAGCACTGTCTGGGGCCAACGTCCTGACTTTC	CASSVALSGANVLTF
TRBV7-3	TRBD2	.	TRBJ2-1	15	TGTGCCAGCAGCCGGGGGGTAGCGGGAGACAATGAGCAGTTCTTC	CASSRGVAGDNEQFF
TRBV25-1	.	.	TRBJ1-1	13	TGTGCCAGCAGGAGTTGGGGGGACACTGAAGCTTTCTTT	CASRSWGDTEAFF
TRBV27	TRBD2	.	TRBJ2-5	17	TGCACCAGCAGTTTCCTATCTAGCGGGAGATTAGGGGAGACCCAGTACTTC	CTSSFLSSGRLGETQYF
TRBV29-1	.	.	TRBJ2-7	16	TGCAGCGTTCTCGGGGGTGGGCGAACGACTTCCCACGAGCAGTACTTC	CSVLGGGRTTSHEQYF
TRBV5-1	.	.	TRBJ2-7	13	TGCGCCAGCAGCACCGGGACTGGCTACGAGCAGTACTTC	CASSTGTGYEQYF
TRBV27	TRBD1	once	TRBJ2-1	17	TGTGCCAGCAGTTATATCCTCTACCGGGACAGGGGCAATGAGCAGTTCTTC	CASSYILYRDRGNEQFF
TRBV7-2	.	.	TRBJ1-1	15	TGTGCCAGCAGCCCAAACTTGGGAGTGCGCACTGAAGCTTTCTTT	CASSPNLGVRTEAFF
TRBV7-9	.	.	TRBJ2-5	11	TGTGCCAGCAGCTCACTGGAGACCCAGTACTTC	CASSSLETQYF
TRBV28	.	.	TRBJ1-1	14	TGTGCCAGCAGTTTACCTCGAGCCAACACTGAAGCTTTCTTT	CASSLPRANTEAFF
TRBV2	.	.	TRBJ1-5	16	TGTGCCAGCAGCCCCAGGACAGTGTATAGCAATCAGCCCCAGCATTTT	CASSPRTVYSNQPQHF
TRBV5-1	TRBD1	.	TRBJ1-3	14	TGCGCCAGCGGGGACAGCTCCTCTGGAAACACCATATATTTT	CASGDSSSGNTIYF
TRBV18	.	.	TRBJ1-1	15	TGTGCCAGCTCACCGAACATGATCTTGGACACTGAAGCTTTCTTT	CASSPNMILDTEAFF
TRBV5-1	.	once	TRBJ1-3	14	TGCGCCAGCAGCTTGGCAGACTCTGGAAACACCATATATTTT	CASSLADSGNTIYF
TRBV28	TRBD1	.	TRBJ1-1	13	TGTGCCGGATCCGACAGGGCGAACACTGAAGCTTTCTTT	CAGSDRANTEAFF
TRBV4-3	TRBD2	.	TRBJ2-1	17	TGCGCCAGCAGCCAAGCTGTATCTAGCGGGAGTGGTAATGAGCAGTTCTTC	CASSQAVSSGSGNEQFF